One sample yielded the 12 T cell receptor beta chains listed below, sequenced in a study of T cells expressing NK-cell markers. No DNA is given; TCRdb re-called the 5' RACE reads and lists each CDR3 protein once. This sample's table has over 250,000 distinct CDR3 sequences. The specimen sequenced was blood T cells: a sorted CD56 or NKG2C T cell subset, CD4+ or CD8+ T cells, or bulk PBMC T cells (not recorded which). Every receptor here comes from a woman aged 18 to 75 in good health.

The V and J genes are TRBV7-2 and TRBJ2-2. CDR3 length equals 17 residues. CDR1 SGHTA and CDR2 FQGNSA come from the germline V gene. The CDR3 reads CASSQRQLRVVTGELFF.

This chain links TRBV7-9 with TRBJ1-2. CDR1 SEHNR and CDR2 FQNEAQ come from the germline V gene (reference sequence). This CDR3 spans 15 amino acids. This CDR3 reads CASSLESSANYGYTF.

V is TRBV7-2 and J is TRBJ2-5; TCRdb gives TRBD1 as the D gene, but with no DNA this cannot be confirmed. The CDR3 totals 16 residues. Germline CDR1 reads SGHTA; CDR2 reads FQGNSA. CDR3 region: CASSPRQGLRKETQYF.

The V and J genes are TRBV24-1 and TRBJ1-5; the D call from TCRdb, TRBD1, cannot be confirmed without DNA. The CDR3 loop spans 15 amino acids. Germline V CDR1 and CDR2: KGHDR, SFDVKD. The CDR3 is CATSAGGYSNQPQHF.

V and J are TRBV11-2 and TRBJ2-1; no DNA is available, so the TRBD1 call from TCRdb remains unchecked. Per germline, CDR1 SGHAT and CDR2 FQNNGV. The CDR3 runs 15 residues. This chain's CDR3 is CASSLYGGGTNEQFF.

The J gene is TRBJ2-1, the V gene TRBV11-1; the D call from TCRdb, TRBD1, cannot be confirmed without DNA. The CDR3 spans 13 residues. Germline loops: CDR1 SGHAT, CDR2 FQDESV (reference sequence). Here the CDR3 reads CASSLVGVGEQFF.

The chain carries TRBV6-1 and TRBJ1-1; as DNA is missing, the TRBD1 call by TCRdb cannot be tested. The CDR3 consists of 14 residues. Germline CDR1 is MNHNS and CDR2 is SASEGT. This chain's CDR3 is CASSENRANTEAFF.

The gene calls are TRBV25-1 and TRBJ2-1; TCRdb lists TRBD2, though no DNA is available to test this call. The germline V gene has CDR1 MGHDK and CDR2 SYGVNS. The CDR3 has 15 amino acids. This CDR3 reads CASSEPGLHYNEQFF.

The genes are TRBV7-2 and TRBJ2-5; with no DNA, the TCRdb D assignment of TRBD2 cannot be verified. CDR3 size: 14 residues. CDR1 and CDR2 from the germline V gene are SGHTA and FQGNSA. CDR3: CASSTRTWEVDQYF. The full variable domain, rest sourced from reference TRBV7-2 and TRBJ2-5, is GAGVSQSPSNKVTEKGKDVELRCDPISGHTALYWYRQSLGQGLEFLIYFQGNSAPDKSGLPSDRFSAERTGGSVSTLTIQRTQQEDSAVYLCASSTRTWEVDQYFGPGTRLLVL.

The V call is TRBV20-1, the J call TRBJ1-3; lacking DNA, the TRBD1 call made by TCRdb goes unchecked. The germline CDR1 and CDR2 sequences are DFQATT and SNEGSKA (reference sequence). The CDR3 totals 13 residues. The CDR3 protein is CSATGQGINTIYF.

The chain employs TRBV30 and TRBJ1-1. CDR3 length equals 12 residues. Germline V gives CDR1 GTSNPN, CDR2 SVGIG (reference sequence). The CDR3 region is CAWSGGRTEAFF. Looking up the rest from reference TRBV30 and TRBJ1-1 gives the full variable domain: SQTIHQWPATLVQPVGSPLSLECTVEGTSNPNLYWYRQAAGRGLQLLFYSVGIGQISSEVPQNLSASRPQDRQFILSSKKLLLSDSGFYLCAWSGGRTEAFFGQGTRLTVV.

This chain uses TRBV9 with TRBJ2-1; there is no DNA to check the TCRdb D call of TRBD1. Germline lookup yields CDR1 SGDLS and CDR2 YYNGEE. The CDR3 consists of 14 residues. Here the CDR3 reads CASSQGGAGNEQFF. The variable domain in full, completed from reference TRBV9 and TRBJ2-1, reads DSGVTQTPKHLITATGQRVTLRCSPRSGDLSVYWYQQSLDQGLQFLIQYYNGEERAKGNILERFSAQQFPDLHSELNLSSLELGDSALYFCASSQGGAGNEQFFGPGTRLTVL.